Sequencing of this TCR beta chain was carried out in a study of blood T cell repertoires in COVID-19. CDR3 size: 17 residues. Deletions cut 7 bases from V and 4 bases from J, with 23 bases between. The germline V gene has CDR1 WNHNN and CDR2 SYGVQD (reference sequence). Original data processing: The assay estimated nucleated cells by amplifying reference gene primers. Profiled with immunoSEQ multiplex PCR; TCRdb holds only in-frame clones, not every one. For V, J and clone size, that table is used; D and trimming come from the DNA. The data show roughly 160,000 clones, with about 85% seen just once and roughly 8.8% held by the top ten.

Sample: peripheral blood. The clonotype was recovered from a woman older than 75 with COVID-19, enrolled during active disease. The chain combines TRBV10-1 with TRBJ1-5; the D is unclear. CDR3 in amino acids: CASTDHLLYRLNQPQHF. The CDR3 nucleotides read TGCGCCAGCACGGACCACCTCCTCTACCGACTAAATCAGCCCCAGCATTTT.